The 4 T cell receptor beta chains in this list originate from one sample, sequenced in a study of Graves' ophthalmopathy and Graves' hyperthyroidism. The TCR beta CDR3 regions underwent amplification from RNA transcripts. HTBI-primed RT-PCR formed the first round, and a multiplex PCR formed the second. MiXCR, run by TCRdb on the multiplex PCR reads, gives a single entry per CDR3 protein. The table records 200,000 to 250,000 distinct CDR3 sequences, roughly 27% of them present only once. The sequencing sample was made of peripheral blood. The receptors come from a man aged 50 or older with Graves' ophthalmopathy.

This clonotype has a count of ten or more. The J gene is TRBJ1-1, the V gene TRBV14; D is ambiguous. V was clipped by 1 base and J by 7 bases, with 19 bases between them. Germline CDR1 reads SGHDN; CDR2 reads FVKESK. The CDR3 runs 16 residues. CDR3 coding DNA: TGTGCCAGCAGCCAAGGTATAACCATAGTTGGGATTGAAGCTTTCTTT. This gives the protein CASSQGITIVGIEAFF.

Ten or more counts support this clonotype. CDR3 DNA sequence: TGTGCCAGCAGCCGTCGGGGACTAGCTCCGTACGAGCAGTACTTC. It translates to CASSRRGLAPYEQYF. This sequence joins TRBV11-2 and TRBJ2-7, with TRBD2 identical over 9 bases. Germline CDR1 reads SGHAT; CDR2 reads FQNNGV. The ends lost 5 bases at V and 4 bases at J; junction bases unmatched: 9. The CDR3 runs 15 residues.

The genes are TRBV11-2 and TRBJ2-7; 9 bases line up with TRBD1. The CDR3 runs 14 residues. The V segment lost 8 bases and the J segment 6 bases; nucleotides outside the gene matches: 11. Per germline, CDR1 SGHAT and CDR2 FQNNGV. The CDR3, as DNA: TGTGCCAGCCAAACAGGGGGCGGTCGGAGCGAGCAGTACTTC. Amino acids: CASQTGGGRSEQYF.

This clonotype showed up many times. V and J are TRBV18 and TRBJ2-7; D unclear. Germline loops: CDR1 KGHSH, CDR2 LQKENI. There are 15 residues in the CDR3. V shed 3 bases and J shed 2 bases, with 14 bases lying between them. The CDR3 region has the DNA TGTGCCAGCTCACCGTCGGCTGACATTCCCTACGAGCAGTACTTC. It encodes CASSPSADIPYEQYF.